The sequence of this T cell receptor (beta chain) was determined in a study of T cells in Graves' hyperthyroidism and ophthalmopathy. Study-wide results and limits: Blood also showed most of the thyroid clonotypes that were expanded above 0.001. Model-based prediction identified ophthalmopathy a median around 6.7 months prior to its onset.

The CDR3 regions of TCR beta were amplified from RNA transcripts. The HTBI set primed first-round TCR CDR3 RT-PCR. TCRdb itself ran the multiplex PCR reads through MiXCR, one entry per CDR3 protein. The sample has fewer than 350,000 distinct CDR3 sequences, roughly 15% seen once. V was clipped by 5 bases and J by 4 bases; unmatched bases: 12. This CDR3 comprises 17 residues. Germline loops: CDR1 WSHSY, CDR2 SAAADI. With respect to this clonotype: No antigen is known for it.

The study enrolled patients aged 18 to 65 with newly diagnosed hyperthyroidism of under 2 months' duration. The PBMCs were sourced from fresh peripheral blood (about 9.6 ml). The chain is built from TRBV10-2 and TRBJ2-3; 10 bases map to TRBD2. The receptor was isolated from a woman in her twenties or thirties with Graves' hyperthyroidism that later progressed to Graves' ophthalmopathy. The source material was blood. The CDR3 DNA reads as TGCGCCAGCAGTCCACCTCTAGCGGGAGATGGGGCAGATACGCAGTATTTT. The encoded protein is CASSPPLAGDGADTQYF.